The clone carrying this TCR beta chain was detected once. What it binds is unknown. The sample comes from a study of OX40 agonist ivuxolimab in advanced cancers. Study-wide background: In this cohort, patients received ivuxolimab, an agonistic anti-OX40 (CD134) antibody.

Sequenced by immunoSEQ multiplex PCR; TCRdb stores in-frame clones only, minus some. The sample has about 50,000 clones, around 80% seen once; the top ten hold about 7.7%. V was clipped by 2 bases and J by 7 bases, with 8 bases between them. CDR1 is GTSNPN, CDR2 SVGIG, per germline (reference sequence). The CDR3 extends over 11 amino acids. Findings and caveats of the study: Blood T cells, both CD4+ and CD8+, expanded clonally by week 6 at 0.1 to 3.0 mg/kg. Fewer expanded clones were found on average in CD4+ than in CD8+ T cells.

This clonotype was obtained from an adult with an advanced solid tumor such as melanoma, head and neck, liver or kidney cancer. The sequences come from CD4+ or CD8+ T cells sorted from blood, collected in a trial of the OX40 agonist ivuxolimab. This chain joins TRBV30 and TRBJ1-2, with a possible D match to TRBD1 (6 bases). CDR3 residues: CAWSLGGGYTF. Written as DNA, the CDR3 is TGTGCCTGGAGTTTAGGGGGTGGCTACACCTTC.